These 25 T cell receptor beta chains originate from one sample sequenced in a study of shared clonotypes between healthy human individuals. The assay was immunoSEQ multiplex PCR, and TCRdb's table has in-frame clones only and misses some. The table records about 2,200,000 clones, 85% to 95% of them present only once. Terminally differentiated effector memory CD45RA+ cells were left out of the naive CD8 fraction, which was CD45RO-negative and positively selected for CCR7. Sequenced input: naive CD8+ T cells from PBMCs. All receptors derive from a man between 18 and 35 years old in good health. Some clones in this sample may be carry-over from other donors' samples.

The chain is built from TRBV9 and TRBJ2-1; a weak D match, TRBD1 (7 bases). CDR3 length: 17 residues. Trimming took 0 bases from V and 14 from J, leaving 27 bases between them. Germline CDR1 reads SGDLS; CDR2 reads YYNGEE. CDR3 sequence: CASSVGISGQLGGGKFF. CDR3 in DNA: TGTGCCAGCAGCGTAGGAATTAGCGGACAGCTCGGAGGGGGCAAGTTCTTC. The entire variable domain, with the rest obtained from reference TRBV9 and TRBJ2-1, is as follows: DSGVTQTPKHLITATGQRVTLRCSPRSGDLSVYWYQQSLDQGLQFLIQYYNGEERAKGNILERFSAQQFPDLHSELNLSSLELGDSALYFCASSVGISGQLGGGKFFGPGTRLTVL.

The chain carries TRBV7-9 and TRBJ2-7, with 7 bases lining up with TRBD2. Germline CDR1 and CDR2: SEHNR and FQNEAQ (reference sequence). The ends lost 7 bases at V and 3 bases at J; junction bases unmatched: 12. This CDR3 comprises 15 residues. CDR3 loop: CASTPTPSGLYEQYF. CDR3 nucleotide sequence: TGTGCCAGCACGCCAACCCCTAGCGGCCTCTACGAGCAGTACTTC.

The CDR3 loop reads CSASGDNEQFF. The CDR3 DNA reads TGCAGTGCTAGTGGGGACAATGAGCAGTTCTTC. V and J are TRBV20-1 and TRBJ2-1; D unclear. From germline, CDR1 is DFQATT and CDR2 SNEGSKA (reference sequence). V dropped 3 bases and J dropped 5 bases, with 5 bases sitting between them. CDR3 length equals 11 residues.

The J gene is TRBJ2-7, the V gene TRBV7-6; D gene ambiguous. Germline V CDR1 and CDR2: SGHVS, FNYEAQ. V was clipped by 5 bases and J by 2 bases, with 13 bases between them. The CDR3 contains 14 residues. The CDR3 sequence: CASSPGWAAYEQYF. In nucleotides, the CDR3 is TGTGCCAGCAGCCCGGGTTGGGCAGCCTACGAGCAGTACTTC.

This chain uses TRBV19 with TRBJ2-7; 12 nucleotides match TRBD1. The CDR3 sequence is 15 residues long. Germline V CDR1 and CDR2: LNHDA, SQIVND (reference sequence). V dropped 5 bases and J dropped 5; count of bases not matched to a gene: 7. The CDR3 coding sequence is TGTGCCAGTAGTGCATGGGACAGGGGGCGAAACGAGCAGTACTTC. Translation gives CASSAWDRGRNEQYF.

This clone was detected once. This chain uses TRBV5-4 with TRBJ2-1; 9 positions agree with TRBD2. Trimming at V came to 0 bases and at J to 8 bases, leaving 12 bases not matched to a gene. Germline V gives CDR1 SGHNT, CDR2 YYREEE (reference sequence). This CDR3 contains 17 residues. In nucleotides, the CDR3 is TGTGCCAGCAGCTTGGGAGTAGCGGGAGTGTTTAGCGATGAGCAGTTCTTC. It specifies CASSLGVAGVFSDEQFF. The full variable domain, with the rest looked up from reference TRBV5-4 and TRBJ2-1, is ETGVTQSPTHLIKTRGQQVTLRCSSQSGHNTVSWYQQALGQGPQFIFQYYREEENGRGNFPPRFSGLQFPNYSSELNVNALELDDSALYLCASSLGVAGVFSDEQFFGPGTRLTVL.

The chain employs TRBV4-3 and TRBJ1-5, with 7 positions matching TRBD1. V shed 0 bases and J 2 bases; nucleotides not matched to a gene: 1. The V gene's germline CDR1 is LGHNA and CDR2 YSLEER. The CDR3 has 15 residues. The CDR3 sequence is CASSQDTGGNQPQHF. The CDR3 DNA sequence: TGCGCCAGCAGCCAAGATACAGGGGGCAATCAGCCCCAGCATTTT.

The CDR3 DNA sequence: TGTGCCAGCAGCCCCGGGGCCAGCCCGCACTACGAGCAGTACTTC. Its translation is CASSPGASPHYEQYF. J is TRBJ2-7 and V is TRBV11-2, with D perhaps assigned TRBD1 or TRBD2 (5 bases each). The CDR3 length is 15 residues. With 5 bases removed from V and 3 bases from J, the gap between germline ends came to 17 bases. The germline gives CDR1 SGHAT, CDR2 FQNNGV.

The chain links TRBV5-8 to TRBJ1-4; D might be TRBD1 (5 bases). This CDR3 is 15 amino acids long. V was clipped by 1 base and J by 0 bases, with 7 bases between them. Germline-derived CDR1 and CDR2 are SGHTS and YDEGEE. For the CDR3, the DNA is TGTGCCAGCAGCTTGACCAGGGCAACTAATGAAAAACTGTTTTTT. Translation gives CASSLTRATNEKLFF.

This chain links TRBV6-1 with TRBJ1-6, with TRBD1 as a possible D gene (6 bases). With 7 bases removed from V and 7 bases from J, the gap between germline ends came to 14 bases. Germline V gene data show CDR1 as MNHNS and CDR2 as SASEGT. The CDR3 contains 14 residues. The CDR3 DNA sequence: TGTGCCAGCACCGAGAGGGACACAAATTCACCCCTCCACTTT. This gives the protein CASTERDTNSPLHF.

The V call is TRBV9, the J call TRBJ2-7; D not resolved. Trimming took 1 base from V and 5 from J, leaving 7 bases between them. The CDR3 covers 12 residues. The germline V gene encodes CDR1 SGDLS and CDR2 YYNGEE. The CDR3 reads CASSVSRNEQYF. The CDR3 DNA reads as TGTGCCAGCAGCGTAAGCAGGAACGAGCAGTACTTC.

This sequence joins TRBV4-3 and TRBJ2-1; D is tentatively TRBD1 or TRBD2 (5 bases each). Germline V gives CDR1 LGHNA, CDR2 YSLEER. V lost 0 bases, J lost 3 bases, and 9 bases lay in between. The CDR3 runs 15 residues. CDR3 in DNA: TGCGCCAGCAGCCAAGATTGGGACCGCTACAATGAGCAGTTCTTC. It is translated as CASSQDWDRYNEQFF.

This chain links TRBV7-6 with TRBJ2-2, with D possibly TRBD2 on 6 matching bases. CDR3 size: 13 residues. Germline CDR1 and CDR2: SGHVS and FNYEAQ. The V gene lost 5 bases and the J gene lost 6 bases, with 10 bases spanning the gap. The CDR3 sequence is CASSPRGPGELFF. The CDR3 DNA reads TGTGCCAGCAGCCCGCGGGGTCCCGGGGAGCTGTTTTTT. Together with reference TRBV7-6 and TRBJ2-2, the CDR3 gives the full variable domain: GAGVSQSPRYKVTKRGQDVALRCDPISGHVSLYWYRQALGQGPEFLTYFNYEAQQDKSGLPNDRFSAERPEGSISTLTIQRTEQRDSAMYRCASSPRGPGELFFGEGSRLTVL.

The J gene is TRBJ2-1, the V gene TRBV5-1; the D is unclear. CDR3 length equals 14 residues. The germline gives CDR1 SGHRS, CDR2 YFSETQ. V lost 5 bases and J lost 7, with 16 bases in between. The DNA of the CDR3 is TGCGCCAGCAGGGTGGCTTTCTTAGGTAATGAGCAGTTCTTC. Translated: CASRVAFLGNEQFF.

This chain links TRBV30 with TRBJ2-7, with D tentatively TRBD2 (6 bases). Germline V lookup: CDR1 GTSNPN, CDR2 SVGIG (reference sequence). This CDR3 is 12 amino acids long. V gave up 1 base and J gave up 6 bases, with 10 bases separating them. The CDR3 here is CAWSGQGGEQYF. As DNA, the CDR3 is TGTGCCTGGAGTGGGCAGGGAGGCGAGCAGTACTTC.

This clone was seen a single time. V and J are TRBV9 and TRBJ2-1, with D unresolved. Germline values: CDR1 SGDLS, CDR2 YYNGEE. This CDR3 region has 11 residues. V shed 2 bases and J shed 9 bases, with 6 bases lying between them. This CDR3 reads CASSVGFEQFF. CDR3 coding DNA: TGTGCCAGCAGCGTCGGGTTTGAGCAGTTCTTC.

Concerning this clone itself: The sample carries other DNA sequences with the same CDR3. The chain joins TRBV28 to TRBJ2-7; TRBD2 agrees at 9 bases. Per the germline V gene, CDR1 is MDHEN and CDR2 is SYDVKM. The V gene end was trimmed by 2 bases and the J gene end by 5 bases; junction bases not matched to a gene: 4. This CDR3 spans 14 amino acids. The CDR3 nucleotides read TGTGCCAGCAGTTTAGCGGGAGGGCCGGACGAGCAGTACTTC. Amino acid sequence: CASSLAGGPDEQYF.

Remarks on this clone: Other DNA variants within this sample encode the same CDR3. CDR3 DNA: TGCGCCAGCAGCCTCGGGCGAGAGCAGTTCTTC. Translating it yields CASSLGREQFF. This chain connects TRBV5-1 to TRBJ2-1; no clear D gene. Germline V CDR1 and CDR2: SGHRS, YFSETQ. This CDR3 is 11 amino acids long. V was cut by 4 bases and J by 10 bases, with 9 bases left in between.

The chain carries TRBV6-5 and TRBJ2-5; maybe TRBD1 (6 bases). Per the germline V gene, CDR1 is MNHEY and CDR2 is SVGAGI. Trimming pared 6 bases from V and 5 bases from J, leaving 16 bases between. The CDR3 is 14 residues long. The CDR3 is CASSPMTGSETQYF. CDR3 sequence (DNA): TGTGCCAGCAGCCCAATGACAGGTTCCGAGACCCAGTACTTC.

This clone was seen only a few times. The V and J genes are TRBV27 and TRBJ1-2, with TRBD1 matching over 10 bases. The CDR3 contains 15 residues. CDR1 and CDR2 from the germline V gene are MNHEY and SMNVEV (reference sequence). Unmatched junction bases numbered 7, after V lost 5 bases and J lost 4 bases. The CDR3 loop is CASSMGGTGVYGYTF. As DNA, the CDR3 is TGTGCCAGCAGTATGGGAGGGACAGGGGTCTATGGCTACACCTTC.

The chain carries TRBV25-1 and TRBJ2-1; D gene ambiguous. The V and J ends lost 3 bases and 8 bases respectively, with 5 bases between them. This CDR3 is 11 amino acids long. The germline V gene encodes CDR1 MGHDK and CDR2 SYGVNS. CDR3 region: CASSDWDEQFF. In DNA, the CDR3 is TGTGCCAGCAGTGATTGGGATGAGCAGTTCTTC.

In regard to this clone: Within the sample, other DNA sequences also encode this same CDR3. The chain recombines TRBV28 with TRBJ2-7, with TRBD2 matching 9 bases. Germline V gives CDR1 MDHEN, CDR2 SYDVKM. The CDR3 contains 14 residues. Trimming took 6 bases from V and 0 from J; bases not matched to a gene: 3. CDR3 residues: CASRLAGSSYEQYF. The CDR3 DNA sequence: TGTGCCAGCAGGCTAGCGGGAAGCTCCTACGAGCAGTACTTC.

This chain links TRBV11-1 with TRBJ2-1; the match to TRBD1 covers 8 bases. This CDR3 contains 14 residues. Germline trimming cut 1 base from V and 9 bases from J; bases unmatched to any gene: 5. CDR1 SGHAT and CDR2 FQDESV come from the germline V gene (reference sequence). The CDR3 sequence: CASSLGQGAGEQFF. The CDR3 DNA reads TGTGCCAGCAGCTTAGGGCAGGGGGCCGGTGAGCAGTTCTTC.

Points on this clone: Other DNA sequences of this sample code for an identical CDR3. V and J are TRBV29-1 and TRBJ1-1, with TRBD1 matching 9 bases. The V and J ends lost 5 bases and 4 bases, in that order; junction bases with no gene match: 5. CDR1 is SQVTM, CDR2 ANQGSEA, per germline. This CDR3 is 13 amino acids long. The CDR3 sequence is CSVFRQGGTEAFF. The CDR3 nucleotides read TGCAGCGTTTTCCGACAGGGGGGCACTGAAGCTTTCTTT.

The chain is built from TRBV29-1 and TRBJ2-5, with D hard to call. The closer fit of TRBJ2-7 to the DNA end suggests the J call may be wrong. CDR3 length: 13 amino acids. Germline CDR1 is SQVTM and CDR2 is ANQGSEA. CDR3 nucleotides: TGCAGCGTTGTTTGGGGTAACAACTACGAGCAGTACTTC. Residues: CSVVWGNNYEQYF.